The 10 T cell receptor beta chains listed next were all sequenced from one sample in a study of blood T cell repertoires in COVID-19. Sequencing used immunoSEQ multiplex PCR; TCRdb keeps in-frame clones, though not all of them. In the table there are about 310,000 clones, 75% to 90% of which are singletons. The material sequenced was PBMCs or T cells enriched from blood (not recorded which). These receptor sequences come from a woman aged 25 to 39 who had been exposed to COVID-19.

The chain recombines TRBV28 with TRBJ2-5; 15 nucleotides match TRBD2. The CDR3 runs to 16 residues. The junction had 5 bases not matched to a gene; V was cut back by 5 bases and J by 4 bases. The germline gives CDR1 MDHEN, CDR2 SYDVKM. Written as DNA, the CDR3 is TGTGCCAGCAGTGTGCCGGGACTAGCGGGAGGAGAGACCCAGTACTTC. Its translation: CASSVPGLAGGETQYF.

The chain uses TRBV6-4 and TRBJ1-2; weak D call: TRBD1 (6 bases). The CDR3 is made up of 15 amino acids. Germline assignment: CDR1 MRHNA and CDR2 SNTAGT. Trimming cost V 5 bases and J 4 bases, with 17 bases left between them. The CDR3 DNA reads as TGTGCCAGCAGTAGCCCGAGGCAGGGGATCTATGGCTACACCTTC. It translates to CASSSPRQGIYGYTF.

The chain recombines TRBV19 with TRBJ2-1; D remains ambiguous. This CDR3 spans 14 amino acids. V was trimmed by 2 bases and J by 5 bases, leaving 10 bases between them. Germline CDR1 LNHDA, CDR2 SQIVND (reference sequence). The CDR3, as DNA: TGTGCCAGTAGTATAATGAGAGGAAACAATGAGCAGTTCTTC. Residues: CASSIMRGNNEQFF. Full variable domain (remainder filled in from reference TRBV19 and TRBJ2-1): DGGITQSPKYLFRKEGQNVTLSCEQNLNHDAMYWYRQDPGQGLRLIYYSQIVNDFQKGDIAEGYSVSREKKESFPLTVTSAQKNPTAFYLCASSIMRGNNEQFFGPGTRLTVL.

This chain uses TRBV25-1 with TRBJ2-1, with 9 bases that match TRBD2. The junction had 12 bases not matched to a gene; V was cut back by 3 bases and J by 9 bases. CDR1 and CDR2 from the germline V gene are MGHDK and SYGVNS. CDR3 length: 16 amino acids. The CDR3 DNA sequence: TGTGCCAGCAGTGACTCCTCGGGACTAGCCTTCGGTGAGCAGTTCTTC. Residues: CASSDSSGLAFGEQFF. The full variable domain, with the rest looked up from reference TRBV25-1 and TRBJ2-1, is EADIYQTPRYLVIGTGKKITLECSQTMGHDKMYWYQQDPGMELHLIHYSYGVNSTEKGDLSSESTVSRIRTEHFPLTLESARPSHTSQYLCASSDSSGLAFGEQFFGPGTRLTVL.

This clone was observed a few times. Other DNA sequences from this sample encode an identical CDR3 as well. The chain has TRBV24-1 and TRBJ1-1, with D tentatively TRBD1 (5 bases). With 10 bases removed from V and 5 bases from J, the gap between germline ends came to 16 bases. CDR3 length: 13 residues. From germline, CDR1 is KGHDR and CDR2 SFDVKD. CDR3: CATSLAGNTEAFF. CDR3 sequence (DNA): TGTGCCACTAGCCTTGCAGGGAATACTGAAGCTTTCTTT.

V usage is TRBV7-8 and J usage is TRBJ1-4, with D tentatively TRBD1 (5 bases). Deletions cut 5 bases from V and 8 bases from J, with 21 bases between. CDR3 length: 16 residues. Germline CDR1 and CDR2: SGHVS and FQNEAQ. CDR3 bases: TGTGCCAGCAGCCCGGAGGGTTTGGGGGGAAGAGAAAAACTGTTTTTT. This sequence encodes CASSPEGLGGREKLFF.

The CDR3 protein is CASSKGGNVGNTIYF. CDR3 DNA sequence: TGTGCCAGCAGCAAAGGGGGCAACGTCGGAAACACCATATATTTT. V gene TRBV21-1 combines with J gene TRBJ1-3; the DNA was not used to check the table's D call, TRBD1. TRBV21-1 is reported as a pseudogene. The CDR3 runs to 15 residues.

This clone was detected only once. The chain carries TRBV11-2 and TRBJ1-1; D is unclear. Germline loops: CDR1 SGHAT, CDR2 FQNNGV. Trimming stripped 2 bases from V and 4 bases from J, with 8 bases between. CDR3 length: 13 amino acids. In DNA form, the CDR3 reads TGTGCCAGCAGCTTATCAGCGCCCACTGAAGCTTTCTTT. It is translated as CASSLSAPTEAFF.

CDR3 coding DNA: TGTGCCAGCAGTTTGCAGGTACTCTACGAGCAGTACTTC. Protein: CASSLQVLYEQYF. The genes are TRBV12-3 or TRBV12-4 and TRBJ2-7, with D unclear. Between the trimmed V and J ends, which lost 3 bases and 3 bases, there was a span of 9 bases. The length of the CDR3 is 13 residues.

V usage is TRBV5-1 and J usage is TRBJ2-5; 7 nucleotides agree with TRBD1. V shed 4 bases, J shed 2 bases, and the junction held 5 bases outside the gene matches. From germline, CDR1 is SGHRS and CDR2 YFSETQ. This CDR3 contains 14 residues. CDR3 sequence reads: CASSTRRGQETQYF. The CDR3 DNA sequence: TGCGCCAGCAGCACGCGCAGGGGGCAAGAGACCCAGTACTTC.